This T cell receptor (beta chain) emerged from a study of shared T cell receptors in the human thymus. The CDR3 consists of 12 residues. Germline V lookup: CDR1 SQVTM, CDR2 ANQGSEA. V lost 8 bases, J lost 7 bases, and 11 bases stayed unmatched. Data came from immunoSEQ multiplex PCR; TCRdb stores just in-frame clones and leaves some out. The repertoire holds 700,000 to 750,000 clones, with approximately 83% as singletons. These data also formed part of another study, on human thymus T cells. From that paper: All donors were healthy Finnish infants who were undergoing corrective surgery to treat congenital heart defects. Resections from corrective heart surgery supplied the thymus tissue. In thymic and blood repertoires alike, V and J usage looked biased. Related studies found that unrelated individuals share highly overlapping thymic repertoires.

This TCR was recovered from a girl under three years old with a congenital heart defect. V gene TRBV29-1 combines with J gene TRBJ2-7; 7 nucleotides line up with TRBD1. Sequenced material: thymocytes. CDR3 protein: CSFCTGVGEQYF. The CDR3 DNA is TGCAGCTTCTGCACAGGGGTTGGAGAGCAGTACTTC.